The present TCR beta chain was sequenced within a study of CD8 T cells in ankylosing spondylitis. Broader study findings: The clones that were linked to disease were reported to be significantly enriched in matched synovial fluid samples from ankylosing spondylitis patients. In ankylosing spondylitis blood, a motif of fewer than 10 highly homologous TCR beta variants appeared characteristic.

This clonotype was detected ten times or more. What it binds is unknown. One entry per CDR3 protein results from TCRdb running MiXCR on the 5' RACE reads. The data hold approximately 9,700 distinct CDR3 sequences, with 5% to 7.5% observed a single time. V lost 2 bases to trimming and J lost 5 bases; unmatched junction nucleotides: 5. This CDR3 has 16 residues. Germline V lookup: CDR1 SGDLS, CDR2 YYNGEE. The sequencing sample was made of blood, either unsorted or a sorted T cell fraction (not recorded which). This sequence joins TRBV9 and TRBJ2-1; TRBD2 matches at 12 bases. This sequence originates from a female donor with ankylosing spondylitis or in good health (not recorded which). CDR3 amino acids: CASSVASGRGHNEQFF. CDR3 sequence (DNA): TGTGCCAGCAGCGTCGCTAGCGGGAGGGGACACAATGAGCAGTTCTTC.